The source of this T cell receptor (beta chain) is a study of shared clonotypes between healthy human individuals (dated by TCRdb to about 2020). Study-wide context: A couple of women and a few men aged 18 to 49 years were included in the cohort. The study deeply sequenced blood TCR repertoires of several healthy adults to estimate repertoire size and the extent of clonotype sharing between individuals. To increase sequencing depth and limit assay-specific biases, different laboratories used diverse techniques to prepare libraries and sequence TCR repertoires. Each donor's leukapheresis produced roughly between roughly 0.94 and 9.5 billion PBMCs.

For this clone: It lacks a known antigen. No base-level quality is on record; no much larger clone is a single base apart.

Donors were healthy HIV-negative adults with no recently reported acute infections or vaccinations. All donors were Caucasian adults living in Nashville, Tennessee, USA. In the unsorted samples, some 94 million PBMCs were counted, and genomic DNA was extracted using the QIAamp DNA Blood Mini kit. After blood collection by leukapheresis, PBMCs were isolated using Ficoll-Histopaque density gradient centrifugation and then cryopreserved in the vapor phase of liquid nitrogen. What the authors observed across the whole study: Because the study included a small number of donors, the genetic and exposure-history diversity represented was limited. Based on pairwise subsampling, the degree of clonotype sharing among donors was expected to be affected by sequencing depth. Sampling was restricted to blood, and TCR repertoires in tissues likely differ from the TCR repertoires found in blood.

Using the deep immunoSEQ assay, multiplex PCR amplified TCR CDR3 regions from genomic DNA. Genomic DNA extracted from each cell subset was distributed evenly over all wells of several immunoSEQ 96-well plates, and each plate served as one replicate. For unsorted PBMC, approximately 0.3 ug of genomic DNA, equivalent to around 30,000 T cell genomes, went into each replicate PCR. Ten immunoSEQ deep assay plates were used to sequence the unsorted PBMC genomic DNA. Purified libraries were measured with a Qubit 3.0 fluorometer, size-checked on a Bioanalyzer 2100, and measured again with the KAPA Library Quantification kit. A separate single-read 150-cycle Illumina NextSeq 550 flow cell was used to sequence each immunoSEQ 96-well plate. As for how the authors treated the data: The immunoSEQ output contained only junctional sequences without quality scores, so filtering could not match that applied to full-length reads. To assign V/J genes and CDR3, sequences were annotated against IMGT germline references using PyIR, a Python wrapper for IgBLAST v1.9. Reads were removed for weak V/J assignments (E-value above 1e-6), missing CDR3, stop codons, out-of-frame junctions, or ambiguous translated residues. V3J clonotypes were defined by identical inferred V gene, J gene, and CDR3 amino acid sequence. To compute the percentage overlap between repertoires, the number of shared unique clonotypes was divided by the size of the smaller repertoire. RTK rarefaction, the Chao1 estimator, and Recon v2.1 estimates of unobserved clonotypes were used to assess repertoire richness. TCRdb re-hosts the immuneACCESS table, in-frame sequences only. Its copies lack some clones; in the studies checked, an unresolved V gene accounts for under half of them, and the cause for the rest is not known. For V, J and clone size, that table is used; D and trimming come from the DNA. For this sample there are about 500,000 clones; around 77% appear just once. The ten largest make up around 13% of the sample.

V was cut back by 3 bases and J by 3 bases, leaving a gap of 11 bases between them. Per the germline V gene, KGHSH is the CDR1 and LQKENI is the CDR2. The cysteine opens and the phenylalanine closes a CDR3 of 14 amino acids. Only the CDR3 region is kept as DNA, spanning 42 bases read in frame from base 1. This receptor was taken from a woman aged 40-49 years in good health. Some clones in this sample may be carry-over from other donors' samples. Material: PBMCs. The sequence is built from TRBV18 and TRBJ1-1, with the D gene not confidently named. CDR3 region: CASSPDQAYTEAFF. DNA sequence: TGTGCCAGCTCACCCGATCAGGCGTACACTGAAGCTTTCTTT.